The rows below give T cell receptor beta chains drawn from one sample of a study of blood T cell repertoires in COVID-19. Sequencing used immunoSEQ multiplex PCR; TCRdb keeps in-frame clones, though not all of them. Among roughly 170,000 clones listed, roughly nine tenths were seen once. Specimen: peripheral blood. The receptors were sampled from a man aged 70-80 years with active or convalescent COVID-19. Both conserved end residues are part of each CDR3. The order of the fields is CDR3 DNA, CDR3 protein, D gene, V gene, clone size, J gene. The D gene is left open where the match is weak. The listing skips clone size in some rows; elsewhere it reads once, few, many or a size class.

DNA: TGTGCCAGCAGCTTAACGGGAGTTAATGCCTACGAGCAGTACTTC; CDR3: CASSLTGVNAYEQYF; D: -; V: TRBV11-2; size: -; J: TRBJ2-7
DNA: TGTGCCAGCAGTTTGTGGGACTCACATTACACCGGGGAGCTGTTTTTT; CDR3: CASSLWDSHYTGELFF; D: -; V: TRBV28; size: -; J: TRBJ2-2
DNA: TGCGCCAGCAGACAGCAGCGGGAGGAACGACTCAATGAGCAGTTCTTC; CDR3: CASRQQREERLNEQFF; D: TRBD2; V: TRBV5-1; size: once; J: TRBJ2-1
DNA: TGCAGCGTTGAGGCAGCACAGGGGGCCCTTCTCTCCTACAATGAGCAGTTCTTC; CDR3: CSVEAAQGALLSYNEQFF; D: TRBD1; V: TRBV29-1; size: once; J: TRBJ2-1
DNA: TGTGCCAGCAGTCCCAGGGTACCCTACGAGCAGTACTTC; CDR3: CASSPRVPYEQYF; D: -; V: TRBV27; size: many; J: TRBJ2-7
DNA: TGTGCCAGCAGCTCGGGACTCGGGAGTGGCTATGGCTACACCTTC; CDR3: CASSSGLGSGYGYTF; D: -; V: TRBV11-2; size: -; J: TRBJ1-2
DNA: TGCAGCGTTGAGAACAGGCCTCTGAACACTGAAGCTTTCTTT; CDR3: CSVENRPLNTEAFF; D: -; V: TRBV29-1; size: -; J: TRBJ1-1
DNA: TGTGCCAGCAGCGAACAAAACACCTCTGGAAACACCATATATTTT; CDR3: CASSEQNTSGNTIYF; D: -; V: TRBV7-2; size: -; J: TRBJ1-3
DNA: TGCGCCAGCAGTCACGTAGGGGGGACAGGGGAGAACACTGAAGCTTTCTTT; CDR3: CASSHVGGTGENTEAFF; D: TRBD1; V: TRBV5-1; size: -; J: TRBJ1-1
DNA: TGTGCCAGCAGCCAACCGGGGGGATATTACGAGCAGTACTTC; CDR3: CASSQPGGYYEQYF; D: TRBD2; V: TRBV3-1/TRBV3-2; size: few; J: TRBJ2-7
DNA: TGCAGTGCGGAGGGGAACACTGAAGCTTTCTTT; CDR3: CSAEGNTEAFF; D: -; V: TRBV20-1; size: -; J: TRBJ1-1
DNA: TGCGCCAGCGGGGGGGCCGTAGGTGATACGCAGTATTTT; CDR3: CASGGAVGDTQYF; D: -; V: TRBV5-1; size: -; J: TRBJ2-3
DNA: TGTGCCAGCTCACCACCGGGACAGGGGAGCAATCAGCCCCAGCATTTT; CDR3: CASSPPGQGSNQPQHF; D: TRBD1; V: TRBV18; size: -; J: TRBJ1-5
DNA: TGTGCCAGTAGTATAGAAGGGCGGGGGAGGGCTGAAGCTTTCTTT; CDR3: CASSIEGRGRAEAFF; D: -; V: TRBV19; size: -; J: TRBJ1-1
DNA: TGTGCCACCTCCGGGGGGGTGCACGAGCAGTACTTC; CDR3: CATSGGVHEQYF; D: TRBD2; V: TRBV6-5; size: once; J: TRBJ2-7
DNA: TGTGCCAGCAGTGGCACAGGGGGCACCTCACCCCTCCACTTT; CDR3: CASSGTGGTSPLHF; D: TRBD1; V: TRBV25-1; size: -; J: TRBJ1-6
DNA: TGTGCCAGCAGCTTAGGCGGGACAGGGCTGAATGAGCAGTTCTTC; CDR3: CASSLGGTGLNEQFF; D: TRBD1; V: TRBV11-3; size: -; J: TRBJ2-1
DNA: TGTGCCAGTAGCCCCCTTACAGGGACGGGCACTGAAGCTTTCTTT; CDR3: CASSPLTGTGTEAFF; D: -; V: TRBV19; size: -; J: TRBJ1-1
DNA: TGTGCCACCAGTCGGGGCAGCCTAACTAGCGGGAGTACTTTCTTC; CDR3: CATSRGSLTSGSTFF; D: TRBD2; V: TRBV24-1; size: -; J: TRBJ2-1
DNA: TGTGCCAGCAGCTCGGGACAGGGGTTAGCCGGGGAGCTGTTTTTT; CDR3: CASSSGQGLAGELFF; D: TRBD1; V: TRBV9; size: -; J: TRBJ2-2
DNA: TGTGCCAGCAGTCTCAGACAGGGTGGTTTCTACGAGCAGTACTTC; CDR3: CASSLRQGGFYEQYF; D: TRBD1; V: TRBV6-5; size: -; J: TRBJ2-7
DNA: TGTGCCAGCTCCAGGTCAAACTATGGCTACACCTTC; CDR3: CASSRSNYGYTF; D: -; V: TRBV12-3/TRBV12-4; size: -; J: TRBJ1-2
DNA: TGTGCCAGCAGCTCGAGGGAGAGTTACATTTACGAGCAGTACTTC; CDR3: CASSSRESYIYEQYF; D: -; V: TRBV7-9; size: few; J: TRBJ2-7
DNA: TGTGCCAGCAGCGTAGGGGCCCCCTCTGGAAACACCATATATTTT; CDR3: CASSVGAPSGNTIYF; D: -; V: TRBV9; size: -; J: TRBJ1-3
DNA: TGTGCCAGCAGCTCCGGGGGGGGGATACAATACAATGAGCAGTTCTTC; CDR3: CASSSGGGIQYNEQFF; D: TRBD2; V: TRBV5-4; size: -; J: TRBJ2-1